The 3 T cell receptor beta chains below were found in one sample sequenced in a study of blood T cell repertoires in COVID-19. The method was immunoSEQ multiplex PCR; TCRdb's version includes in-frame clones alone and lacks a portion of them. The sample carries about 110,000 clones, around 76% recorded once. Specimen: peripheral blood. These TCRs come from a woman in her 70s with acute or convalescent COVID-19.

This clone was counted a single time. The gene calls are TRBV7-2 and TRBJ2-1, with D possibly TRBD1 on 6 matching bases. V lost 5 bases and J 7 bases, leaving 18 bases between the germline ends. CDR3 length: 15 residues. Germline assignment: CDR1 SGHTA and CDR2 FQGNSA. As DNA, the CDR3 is TGTGCCAGCAGCCCGGCAGGGGCGAGGTCAAATGAGCAGTTCTTC. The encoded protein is CASSPAGARSNEQFF.

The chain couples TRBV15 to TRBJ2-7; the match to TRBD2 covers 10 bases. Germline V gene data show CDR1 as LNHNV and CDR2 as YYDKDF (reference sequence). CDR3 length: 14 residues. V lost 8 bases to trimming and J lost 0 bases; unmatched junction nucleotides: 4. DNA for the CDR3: TGTGCCACCGCAGCGGGGGGGGACTCCTACGAGCAGTACTTC. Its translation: CATAAGGDSYEQYF.

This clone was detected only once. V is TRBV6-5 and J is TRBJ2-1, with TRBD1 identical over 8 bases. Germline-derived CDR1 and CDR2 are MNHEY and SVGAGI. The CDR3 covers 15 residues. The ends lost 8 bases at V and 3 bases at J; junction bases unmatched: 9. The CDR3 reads CASLLGTGDYNEQFF. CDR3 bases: TGTGCCAGCTTGCTCGGGACAGGAGACTACAATGAGCAGTTCTTC.